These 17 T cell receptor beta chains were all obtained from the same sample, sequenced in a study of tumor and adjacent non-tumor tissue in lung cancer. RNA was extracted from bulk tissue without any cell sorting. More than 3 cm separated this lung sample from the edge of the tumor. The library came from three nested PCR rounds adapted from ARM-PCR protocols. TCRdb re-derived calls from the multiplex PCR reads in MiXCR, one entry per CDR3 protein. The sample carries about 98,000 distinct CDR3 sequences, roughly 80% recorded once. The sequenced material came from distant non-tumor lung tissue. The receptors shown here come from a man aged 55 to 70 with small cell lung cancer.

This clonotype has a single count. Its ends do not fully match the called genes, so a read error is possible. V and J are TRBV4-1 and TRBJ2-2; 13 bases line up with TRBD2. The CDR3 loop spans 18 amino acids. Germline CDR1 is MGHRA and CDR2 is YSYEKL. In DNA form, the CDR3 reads TGCACCAGCAGCCAAGATCGACTAGCGGGAGGAATTACCGGGGAGCTGTTCTTT. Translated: CTSSQDRLAGGITGELFF.

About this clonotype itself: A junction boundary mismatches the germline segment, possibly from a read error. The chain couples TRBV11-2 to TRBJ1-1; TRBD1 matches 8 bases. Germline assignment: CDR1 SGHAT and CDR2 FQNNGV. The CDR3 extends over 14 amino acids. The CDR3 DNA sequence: TGTGCCGGCAGCGGGGACAGGTGGCCAACTGAAGCTTTCTTT. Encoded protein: CAGSGDRWPTEAFF.

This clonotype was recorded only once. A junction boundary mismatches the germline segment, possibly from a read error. Written as DNA, the CDR3 is TGTGCCAGCGGGAACGGCGGGAGGGCGTCCTACAGTGAGCATTTCTTC. Protein product: CASGNGGRASYSEHFF. The chain recombines TRBV12-3 or TRBV12-4 with TRBJ2-1; 9 bases map to TRBD2. There are 16 residues in the CDR3.

The CDR3 reads CASSLALAGGADKQFF. CDR3 DNA: TGCGCCAGCAGCTTGGCGCTAGCGGGAGGGGCTGATAAGCAGTTCTTC. The V call is TRBV5-1, the J call TRBJ2-1, with 12 bases matching TRBD2. V shed 0 bases and J 11 bases; nucleotides not matched to a gene: 9. CDR3 length: 16 amino acids. Per the germline V gene, CDR1 is SGHRS and CDR2 is YFSETQ.

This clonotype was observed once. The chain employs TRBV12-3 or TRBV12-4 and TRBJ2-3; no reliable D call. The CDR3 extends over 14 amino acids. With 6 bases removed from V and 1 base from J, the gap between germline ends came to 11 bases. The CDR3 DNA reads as TGTGCCAGCAGAAAGTTCGGGTGCACAGATACGCAGTATTTT. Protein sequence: CASRKFGCTDTQYF.

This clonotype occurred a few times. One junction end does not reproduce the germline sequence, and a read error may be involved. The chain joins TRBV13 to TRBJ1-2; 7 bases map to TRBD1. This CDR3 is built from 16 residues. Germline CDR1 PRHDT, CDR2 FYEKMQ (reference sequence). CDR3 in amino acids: CASSSTFLDRAYGNTF. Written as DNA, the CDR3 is TGTGCCAGCAGCAGTACCTTTTTAGACAGGGCCTATGGCAACACCTTC.

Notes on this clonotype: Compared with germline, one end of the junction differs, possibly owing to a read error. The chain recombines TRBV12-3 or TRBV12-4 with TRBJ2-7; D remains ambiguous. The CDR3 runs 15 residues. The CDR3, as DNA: TGTGTCAGCAGTCCCTCGGGTCCCCGCGCCTGCGAGCAGTACTTC. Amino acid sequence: CVSSPSGPRACEQYF.

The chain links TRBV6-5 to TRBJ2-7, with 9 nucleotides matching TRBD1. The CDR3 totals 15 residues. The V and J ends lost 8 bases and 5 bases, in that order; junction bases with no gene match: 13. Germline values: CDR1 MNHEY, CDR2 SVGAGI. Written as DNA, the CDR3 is TGTGCCAGCGGGAGGGACAGGGATCGGTCCCACGAGCAGTACTTC. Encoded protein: CASGRDRDRSHEQYF.

The CDR3: CAWSPRGLLYSYEQYV. CDR3 in DNA: TGTGCCTGGAGTCCCCGGGGACTCCTTTACTCCTACGAGCAGTACGTC. V is TRBV30 and J is TRBJ2-7; possible D gene TRBD2, 6 bases. V was clipped by 2 bases and J by 0 bases, with 17 bases between them. The CDR3 is made up of 16 amino acids. Looked up from germline, CDR1 is GTSNPN and CDR2 is SVGIG (reference sequence).

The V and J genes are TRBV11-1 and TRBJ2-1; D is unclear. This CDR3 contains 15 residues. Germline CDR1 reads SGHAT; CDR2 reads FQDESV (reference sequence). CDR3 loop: CISSLERTTYNEQFF. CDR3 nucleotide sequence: TGTATCAGTAGCTTAGAGAGGACGACCTACAATGAGCAGTTCTTC.

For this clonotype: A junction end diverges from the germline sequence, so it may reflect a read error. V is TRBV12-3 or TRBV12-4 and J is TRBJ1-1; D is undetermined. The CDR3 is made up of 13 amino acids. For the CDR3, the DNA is TGTGGCAGCAGTTTGAGAGGAGAGAGTGAAGCTTTCTTT. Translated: CGSSLRGESEAFF.

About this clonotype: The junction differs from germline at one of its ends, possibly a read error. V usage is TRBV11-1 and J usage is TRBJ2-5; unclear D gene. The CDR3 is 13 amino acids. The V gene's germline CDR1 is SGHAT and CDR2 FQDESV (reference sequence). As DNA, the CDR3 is TGTGTCAGCAGCTCGACGACACAAGAGACCCAGTACTTC. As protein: CVSSSTTQETQYF.

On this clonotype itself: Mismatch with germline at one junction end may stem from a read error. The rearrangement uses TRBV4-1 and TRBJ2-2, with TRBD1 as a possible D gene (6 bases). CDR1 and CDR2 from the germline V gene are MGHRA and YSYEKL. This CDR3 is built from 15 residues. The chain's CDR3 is CASSGRGPYTGELFF. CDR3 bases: TGTGCCAGCAGCGGCAGGGGACCCTATACCGGGGAGCTGTTTTTT.

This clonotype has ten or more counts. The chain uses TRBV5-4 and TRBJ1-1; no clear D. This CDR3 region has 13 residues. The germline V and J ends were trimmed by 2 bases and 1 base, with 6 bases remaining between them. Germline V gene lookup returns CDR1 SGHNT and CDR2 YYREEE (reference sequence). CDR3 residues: CASSFSGNTEAFF. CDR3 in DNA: TGTGCCAGCAGCTTTTCCGGGAACACTGAAGCTTTCTTT.

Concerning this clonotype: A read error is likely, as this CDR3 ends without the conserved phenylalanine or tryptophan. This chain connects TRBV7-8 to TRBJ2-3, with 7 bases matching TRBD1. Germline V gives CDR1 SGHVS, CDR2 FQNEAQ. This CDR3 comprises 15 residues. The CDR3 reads CGSSPNRGLGGTQYV. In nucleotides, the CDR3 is TGTGGCAGCAGCCCGAACAGGGGCCTGGGTGGTACGCAGTATGTT.

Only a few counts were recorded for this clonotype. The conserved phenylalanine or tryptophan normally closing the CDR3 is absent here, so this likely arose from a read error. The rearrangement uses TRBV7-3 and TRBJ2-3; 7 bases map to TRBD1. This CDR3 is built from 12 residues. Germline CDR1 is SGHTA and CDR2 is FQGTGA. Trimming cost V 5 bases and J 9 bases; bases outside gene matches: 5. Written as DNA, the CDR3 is TGTGCCAGCAGCCTCGACAGGGAGACGCAGTATTCT. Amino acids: CASSLDRETQYS.

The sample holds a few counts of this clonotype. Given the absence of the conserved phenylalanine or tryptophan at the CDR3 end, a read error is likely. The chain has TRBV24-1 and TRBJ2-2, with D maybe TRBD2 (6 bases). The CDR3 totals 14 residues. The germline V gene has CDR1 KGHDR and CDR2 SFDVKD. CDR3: CATSDSRETGELFL. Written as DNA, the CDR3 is TGTGCTACCAGTGATTCCCGGGAGACCGGGGAGCTGTTTTTG.